These T cell receptor beta chains were read from a single sample in a study of CD4+ T cells in melanoma. Using immunoSEQ multiplex PCR, the repertoire was profiled, and TCRdb retains in-frame clones only, with some absent. The profile shows fewer than 15,000 clones, 60% to 85% of them singletons. Material for sequencing was cells from a culture (not recorded whether cultured in vitro). The origin of the receptors is a human donor with melanoma. Each CDR3 is given with its conserved first and last residue. D genes are given only for firm matches. Size tells how often a clone was seen (once, few, many) or the class of an expanded clone, and some rows leave it out.

.	TRBV20-1	TRBJ2-7	.	TGCAGTGCAAGGCTAGCCTACGAGCAGTACTTC	CSARLAYEQYF
once	TRBV30	TRBJ1-1	.	TGTGCCCGGCGACTAACAGGGACCACTGAAGCTTTCTTT	CARRLTGTTEAFF
.	TRBV10-3	TRBJ2-7	.	TGTGCCATCAGTGGCGGATACGAGCAGTACTTC	CAISGGYEQYF
few	TRBV19	TRBJ1-1	.	TGTGCCAGTAGTCCGCGAACACCGATGAACACTGAAGCTTTCTTT	CASSPRTPMNTEAFF
.	TRBV29-1	TRBJ1-2	TRBD1	TGCAGCGTCGCTGACAGGGGCTATGGCTACACCTTC	CSVADRGYGYTF
.	TRBV6-6	TRBJ2-3	.	TGTGCCAGCAGTTACCCGGGTCTGAATACGCAGTATTTT	CASSYPGLNTQYF
.	TRBV19	TRBJ2-7	.	TGTGCCAGTTTTACCTACAGATTTTCCTACGAGCAGTACTTC	CASFTYRFSYEQYF
.	TRBV2	TRBJ2-1	.	TGTGCCAGCACCCCGGACTCCCATGAGCAGTTCTTC	CASTPDSHEQFF
.	TRBV11-2	TRBJ1-5	.	TGTGCCAGCAGACGTGGTAACAATCAGCCCCAGCATTTT	CASRRGNNQPQHF
.	TRBV7-8	TRBJ2-1	.	TGTGCCAGCAGTTTGATTGATGAGCAGTTCTTC	CASSLIDEQFF
once	TRBV5-4	TRBJ2-2	.	TGTGCCAGCAGCCGTGGGTGGGACACCGGGGAGCTGTTTTTT	CASSRGWDTGELFF
.	TRBV6-5	TRBJ2-7	TRBD1	TGTGCCAGCAGTTACACCAGGGGGTCCTACGAGCAGTACTTC	CASSYTRGSYEQYF
.	TRBV10-2	TRBJ2-7	TRBD1	TGCGCCAGCAGTCGGGACAGAGCCTACGAGCAGTACTTC	CASSRDRAYEQYF
once	TRBV11-2	TRBJ1-2	.	TGTGCCAGCAGCTTTTTGGCATCTAAAAGGGAGTATGGCTACACCTTC	CASSFLASKREYGYTF
.	TRBV29-1	TRBJ1-2	.	TGCAGCGTTGAAGAGAAGTGGGCTAACTATGGCTACACCTTC	CSVEEKWANYGYTF
.	TRBV27	TRBJ1-5	.	TGTGCCAGCAGTTTATGGGGCGCTGATCAGCCCCAGCATTTT	CASSLWGADQPQHF
.	TRBV5-1	TRBJ2-2	.	TGCGCCAGCAGCTTGGGAGACACCGGGGAGCTGTTTTTT	CASSLGDTGELFF
.	TRBV21-1	TRBJ2-2	.	TGTGCCAGCAGCAATACCCCCTCGGGGCTCCGCACCGGGGAGCTGTTTTTT	CASSNTPSGLRTGELFF
.	TRBV13	TRBJ2-3	.	TGTGCCAGCAGCAAACCACTTTTGACAGATACGCAGTATTTT	CASSKPLLTDTQYF
.	TRBV11-1	TRBJ2-3	TRBD1	TGTGCCAGCAGCCAAGACAGGGGGCGGACAGATACGCAGTATTTT	CASSQDRGRTDTQYF
.	TRBV4-1	TRBJ1-6	TRBD1	TGCGCCAGCAGCCAAACAGCGGACAGGGGGCGAGAATCACCCCTCCACTTT	CASSQTADRGRESPLHF
.	TRBV6-5	TRBJ2-1	.	TGTGCCAGCAGCCCCCGGGACTGGACCTACAATGAGCAGTTCTTC	CASSPRDWTYNEQFF
.	TRBV2	TRBJ1-1	.	TGTGCCAGCAGTGACGGGGGAGAAGGAGCTTTCTTT	CASSDGGEGAFF
.	TRBV11-2	TRBJ2-7	TRBD1	TGTGCCAGCACCCGGGACAGGGAAAGCGAGCAGTACTTC	CASTRDRESEQYF
few	TRBV19	TRBJ1-5	.	TGTGCCAGTAGTCCGTTGGACCTCAATAGCAATCAGCCCCAGCATTTT	CASSPLDLNSNQPQHF
.	TRBV6-5	TRBJ2-3	.	TGTGCCAGCCGAAGGGGGGATACGCAGTATTTT	CASRRGDTQYF
.	TRBV2	TRBJ2-7	TRBD2	TGTGCCAGCACCCCGGGACTAGCGGGCTCCGGGGGGTACTTC	CASTPGLAGSGGYF
.	TRBV25-1	TRBJ1-1	.	TGTGCCAGCAGGGCCGGCAGGGCGGCTGAAGCTTTCTTT	CASRAGRAAEAFF
few	TRBV5-1	TRBJ2-3	TRBD2	TGCGCCAGCAGCTTGGCGACGGGGGGGTACGCAGATACGCAGTATTTT	CASSLATGGYADTQYF
.	TRBV6-5	TRBJ1-2	TRBD1	TGTGCCAGCAGTTACAAAAACGACAGGGCTTATGGCTACACCTTC	CASSYKNDRAYGYTF
.	TRBV5-1	TRBJ1-4	.	TGCGCCAGCAGCTTGGGTTTCGGTACGACTAATGAAAAACTGTTTTTT	CASSLGFGTTNEKLFF
medium-sized	TRBV10-3	TRBJ1-3	.	TGTGCCATCAGTGAGTCGGCGGGGAATAGAAACACCATATATTTT	CAISESAGNRNTIYF
.	TRBV7-9	TRBJ1-1	.	TGTGCCAGCTATGGGGGTTCGGGTGCTGTAACTGAAGCTTTCTTT	CASYGGSGAVTEAFF
.	TRBV6-5	TRBJ2-7	.	TGTGCCAGCAGACCTACAGGTAGCTCCTACGAGCAGTACTTC	CASRPTGSSYEQYF
.	TRBV19	TRBJ1-2	TRBD1	TGTGCCAGTAGTGACCGGGACAGACTTAACTATGGCTACACCTTC	CASSDRDRLNYGYTF
.	TRBV11-3	TRBJ2-1	TRBD2	TGTGCCAGCAGCTTAGGCCTAGCGGGGGTTGGTGAGCAGTTCTTC	CASSLGLAGVGEQFF
.	TRBV10-1	TRBJ2-4	TRBD2	TGCGCCAGCAGTGAGTCCGGGGGGGGAATTCAGTACTTC	CASSESGGGIQYF
.	TRBV18	TRBJ2-1	TRBD2	TGTGCCAGCTCACCCCAGCGGGGGCCTCATGAGCAGTTCTTC	CASSPQRGPHEQFF
once	TRBV27	TRBJ2-3	.	TGTGCCACCCCAGTTTATTGGCCTAGCCCCACAGATACGCAGTATTTT	CATPVYWPSPTDTQYF
.	TRBV6-5	TRBJ2-2	.	TGTGCCAGCGGAGACTCGACCGGGGAGCTGTTTTTT	CASGDSTGELFF
.	TRBV6-1	TRBJ2-3	.	TGTGCCAGCAGTGAAGGACCCGGCACAGATACGCAGTATTTT	CASSEGPGTDTQYF
.	TRBV6-5	TRBJ1-1	.	TGTGCCAGCAGTTACGATTATCGGATTCCCACTGAAGCTTTCTTT	CASSYDYRIPTEAFF
.	TRBV30	TRBJ2-4	.	TGTGCCTGGAGTGCCGACAGAGGGAACATTCAGTACTTC	CAWSADRGNIQYF
.	TRBV2	TRBJ2-6	.	TGTGCCAGCAGTCGAGGAGGGAGTGGGGCCAACGTCCTGACTTTC	CASSRGGSGANVLTF
.	TRBV7-9	TRBJ2-5	.	TGTGCCAGCAGCGCAGGCTCAACCGAGACCCAGTACTTC	CASSAGSTETQYF
.	TRBV6-5	TRBJ1-2	TRBD1	TGTGCCAGCAGTCGCGACAGGGTGGGAGGCTACACCTTC	CASSRDRVGGYTF
.	TRBV6-1	TRBJ1-4	.	TGTGCCAGCGGGAGGGGGGCAGTCTCTAATGAAAAACTGTTTTTT	CASGRGAVSNEKLFF